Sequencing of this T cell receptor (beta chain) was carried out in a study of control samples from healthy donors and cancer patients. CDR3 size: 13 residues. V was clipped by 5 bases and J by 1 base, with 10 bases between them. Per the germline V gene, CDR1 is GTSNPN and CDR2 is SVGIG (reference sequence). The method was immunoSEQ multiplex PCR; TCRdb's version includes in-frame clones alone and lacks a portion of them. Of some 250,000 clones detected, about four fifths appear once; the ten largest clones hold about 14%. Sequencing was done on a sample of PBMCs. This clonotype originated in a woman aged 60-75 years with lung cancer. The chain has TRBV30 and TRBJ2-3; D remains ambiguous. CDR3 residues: CAWGRGGTDTQYF. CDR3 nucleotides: TGTGCCTGGGGCCGTGGAGGCACAGATACGCAGTATTTT.